The clone carrying this T cell receptor beta chain was counted a single time. The target antigen is unknown. This sample is part of a study of cytomegalovirus exposure and HLA in healthy donors. Notes on the study in general: Cytomegalovirus status was reportedly diagnosed by the classifier with high specificity and sensitivity. Later, an analysis found that TCR clusters from the first cohort tended to co-occur in the roughly 120 validation repertoires. About 150 TCR beta chains were listed as cytomegalovirus-associated.

The CDR3 covers 14 residues. From germline, CDR1 is SNHLY and CDR2 FYNNEI. V lost 3 bases and J 3 bases, leaving 9 bases between the germline ends. Here immunoSEQ multiplex PCR was the method, and the copy in TCRdb shows in-frame clones only, minus some. The table includes approximately 170,000 clones, 85% detected once. The V gene is TRBV2, the J gene TRBJ1-5; D uncertain. Material: PBMCs. The receptor was derived from a man aged 18-30 years in good health and CMV-seropositive. CDR3 region: CASSEEGSNQPQHF. The CDR3 DNA sequence: TGTGCCAGCAGTGAGGAGGGCTCCAATCAGCCCCAGCATTTT.